A single sample is the source of the 17 T cell receptor beta chains below, sequenced in a study of PD-1 blockade in classical Hodgkin lymphoma. Every single patient, without exception, relapsed after autologous stem cell transplantation, and brentuximab vedotin exposure varied. Profiling relied on immunoSEQ multiplex PCR, and the TCRdb table lists in-frame clones only, not all of them. The sample contains over 85,000 clones, roughly 79% of which appear only once. The sample was peripheral blood mononuclear cells (PBMCs), taken before the second cycle of nivolumab. Receptor source: a human donor with classical Hodgkin lymphoma.

The chain recombines TRBV2 with TRBJ2-2; 7 bases are shared with TRBD2. This CDR3 is built from 15 residues. CDR1 SNHLY and CDR2 FYNNEI come from the germline V gene. V lost 3 bases, J lost 4 bases, and 5 bases stayed unmatched. CDR3 sequence (DNA): TGTGCCAGCAGTGAGGTCAGGGAGGGCACCGGGGAGCTGTTTTTT. Amino acids: CASSEVREGTGELFF.

The V call is TRBV19, the J call TRBJ2-7, with D possibly matching TRBD2 (5 bases). Per the germline V gene, CDR1 is LNHDA and CDR2 is SQIVND (reference sequence). V lost 5 bases to trimming and J lost 2 bases, with 16 bases between them. The CDR3 sequence is 15 residues long. In DNA form, the CDR3 reads TGTGCCAGTAGTCCCAGCGGCCTCGTTACCTACGAGCAGTACTTC. This translates into CASSPSGLVTYEQYF.

V usage is TRBV7-2 and J usage is TRBJ2-5, with 9 bases matching TRBD2. Germline V gene data show CDR1 as SGHTA and CDR2 as FQGNSA. The CDR3 covers 15 residues. V dropped 11 bases and J dropped 5; count of bases not matched to a gene: 15. The CDR3, as DNA: TGTGCCGGCACCGAGATAGCGGGAGCCTGGGAGACCCAGTACTTC. Its translation: CAGTEIAGAWETQYF.

This chain links TRBV10-3 with TRBJ2-3, with D possibly being TRBD2 (6 bases). Germline V gene lookup returns CDR1 ENHRY and CDR2 SYGVKD. V lost 4 bases and J 4 bases, leaving 9 bases between the germline ends. This CDR3 region has 13 residues. The CDR3 loop is CAISGGGADTQYF. In DNA form, the CDR3 reads TGTGCCATCAGTGGTGGCGGGGCAGATACGCAGTATTTT.

The CDR3 loop is CASSFTRVGGGYTF. CDR3 coding DNA: TGTGCCAGCAGCTTTACCCGCGTGGGGGGTGGCTACACCTTC. This rearrangement joins TRBV7-9 to TRBJ1-2, with TRBD1 as a possible D gene (5 bases). Trimming took off 3 bases at V and 7 bases at J, with 15 bases between the two ends. The CDR3 extends over 14 amino acids. From germline, CDR1 is SEHNR and CDR2 FQNEAQ (reference sequence).

This clone showed up just once. The chain has TRBV4-3 and TRBJ2-2; D gene ambiguous. CDR1 is LGHNA and CDR2 is YSLEER in the germline V gene. The CDR3 extends over 14 amino acids. Trimming stripped 0 bases from V and 6 bases from J, with 8 bases between. The DNA of the CDR3 is TGCGCCAGCAGCCAAGATCGACTGCCCGGGGAGCTGTTTTTT. This gives the protein CASSQDRLPGELFF.

Here the CDR3 DNA reads TGTGCCAGCAGTTCGGGGCATGCGGGCCAAGAGACCCAGTACTTC. This encodes CASSSGHAGQETQYF. The J gene is TRBJ2-5, the V gene TRBV6-6; TRBD1 or TRBD2 may be the D gene (5 bases each). The CDR3 loop spans 15 amino acids. Germline CDR1 and CDR2: MNHNY and SVGAGI (reference sequence). V was shortened by 4 bases and J by 1 base, with 13 bases between the two germline ends.

The gene calls are TRBV14 and TRBJ2-3; D is unclear. The V gene's germline CDR1 is SGHDN and CDR2 FVKESK. The CDR3 consists of 13 residues. The ends were cut back, 4 bases at V and 6 bases at J, with 11 bases in the middle. CDR3 sequence (DNA): TGTGCCAGCAGCCCACTATCCCCGGATACGCAGTATTTT. Its translation: CASSPLSPDTQYF.

CDR3 sequence reads: CASSLRGQLGANVLTF. The DNA for the CDR3 is TGTGCCAGCAGCTTACGGGGGCAGTTGGGGGCCAACGTCCTGACTTTC. J is TRBJ2-6 and V is TRBV7-3, with D perhaps TRBD1 or TRBD2 (6 bases each). Germline values: CDR1 SGHTA, CDR2 FQGTGA. Trimming left V 2 bases short and J 4 bases short, with 12 bases between. The CDR3 runs 16 residues. Variable domain in full (rest from reference TRBV7-3 and TRBJ2-6): GAGVSQTPSNKVTEKGKYVELRCDPISGHTALYWYRQSLGQGPEFLIYFQGTGAADDSGLPNDRFFAVRPEGSVSTLKIQRTERGDSAVYLCASSLRGQLGANVLTFGAGSRLTVL.

V is TRBV6-1 and J is TRBJ1-4; possible D gene TRBD1, 5 bases. The V and J ends lost 7 bases and 8 bases respectively, with 17 bases between them. The CDR3 loop spans 14 amino acids. Germline V CDR1 and CDR2: MNHNS, SASEGT. CDR3 nucleotides: TGTGCCAGCAATACCGGCGGGAGGGACGAAAAACTGTTTTTT. Its translation is CASNTGGRDEKLFF.

This chain uses TRBV4-2 with TRBJ2-7; TRBD1 agrees at 9 bases. There are 17 residues in the CDR3. V lost 0 bases to trimming and J lost 6 bases; unmatched junction nucleotides: 12. Germline CDR1 reads LGHNA; CDR2 reads YNFKEQ. The CDR3 DNA follows: TGTGCCAGCAGCCAAGACCGGGGACAGGGTGAGGGTTTCGAGCAGTACTTC. Protein sequence: CASSQDRGQGEGFEQYF.

This chain links TRBV12-2 with TRBJ2-7; the table's TRBD2 call for D was not verified on the DNA. TRBV12-2 is recorded as a pseudogene. This CDR3 contains 18 residues. The CDR3 loop is CASRLGEDSSKLTYEQYF. The DNA of the CDR3 is TGTGCAAGTCGCCTGGGAGAGGACTCATCAAAACTGACCTACGAGCAGTACTTC.

This rearrangement joins TRBV29-1 to TRBJ2-1; 11 positions agree with TRBD2. The CDR3 runs 13 residues. The germline CDR1 and CDR2 sequences are SQVTM and ANQGSEA. V dropped 7 bases and J dropped 6; count of bases not matched to a gene: 5. The CDR3 loop is CSGSGRATNEQFF. The CDR3 nucleotides read TGCAGCGGTAGCGGGAGGGCGACCAATGAGCAGTTCTTC.

The chain couples TRBV4-1 to TRBJ2-7; D not certain. Deletions cut 6 bases from V and 6 bases from J, with 15 bases between. The CDR3 loop spans 13 amino acids. Germline CDR1 MGHRA, CDR2 YSYEKL. As DNA, the CDR3 is TGCGCCAGCAGTCTTGGACCCCTCCGCGAGCAGTACTTC. It codes for CASSLGPLREQYF.

The chain is built from TRBV7-8 and TRBJ1-5; D unresolved. Deletions cut 1 base from V and 3 bases from J, with 7 bases between. CDR3 size: 14 residues. Germline CDR1 and CDR2: SGHVS and FQNEAQ. CDR3 nucleotide sequence: TGTGCCAGCAGCTTAGAAGGGTCCAATCAGCCCCAGCATTTT. It specifies CASSLEGSNQPQHF.

The chain recombines TRBV18 with TRBJ1-4; tentatively, D is TRBD1 (5 bases). Germline CDR1 reads KGHSH; CDR2 reads LQKENI. V was shortened by 4 bases and J by 5 bases, with 11 bases between the two germline ends. The CDR3 spans 14 residues. The CDR3 region is CASSLYRSNEKLFF. CDR3 nucleotide sequence: TGTGCCAGCTCACTATACAGGTCAAATGAAAAACTGTTTTTT.

This clone was counted between two and nine times. This rearrangement joins TRBV6-5 to TRBJ1-1; TRBD1 is a possible D gene (5 bases). CDR1 is MNHEY and CDR2 is SVGAGI in the germline V gene. Trimming shortened V by 4 bases and J by 5 bases, and 14 bases separated the two germline ends. CDR3 length: 14 amino acids. The CDR3 sequence is CASSFSWGRTEAFF. The DNA of the CDR3 is TGTGCCAGCAGTTTCAGTTGGGGCCGGACTGAAGCTTTCTTT.